The 7 T cell receptor beta chains below were found in one sample sequenced in a study of T-cell memory formation after mild COVID-19. MiXCR, run by TCRdb on the 5' RACE reads, gives a single entry per CDR3 protein. This table has about 270,000 distinct CDR3 sequences, about 17% appearing once. The sequencing input was PBMCs or a T cell subset sorted from them (not recorded which). These receptors came from a man between 18 and 35 years old who had mild COVID-19 (a few samples of this study predate the infection). Cell type and time point are not known.

In its sample, this clonotype was seen a few times. The rearrangement joins TRBV12-3 or TRBV12-4 to TRBJ1-1; weak D call: TRBD1 (5 bases). There are 14 residues in the CDR3. Trimming left V 3 bases short and J 2 bases short, with 10 bases between. The CDR3 region has the DNA TGTGCCAGCAGTTTCAGGGAGGTAAACACTGAAGCTTTCTTT. Residues: CASSFREVNTEAFF.

This chain joins TRBV12-3 or TRBV12-4 and TRBJ2-3, with a possible D match to TRBD2 (5 bases). There are 14 residues in the CDR3. V was shortened by 4 bases and J by 3 bases, with 11 bases between the two germline ends. CDR3: CASSWTGITDTQYF. In nucleotides, the CDR3 is TGTGCCAGCAGTTGGACGGGGATTACAGATACGCAGTATTTT.

This clonotype was observed a handful of times. The rearrangement uses TRBV29-1 and TRBJ2-1, with a possible D match to TRBD2 (5 bases). The CDR3 spans 16 residues. In germline, CDR1 is SQVTM, CDR2 ANQGSEA. Trimming took off 1 base at V and 3 bases at J, with 16 bases between the two ends. CDR3 protein: CSVEGRRGFDYNEQFF. As DNA, the CDR3 is TGCAGCGTTGAAGGGCGCCGAGGGTTTGACTACAATGAGCAGTTCTTC.

This clonotype was detected only a few times. The J gene is TRBJ2-7, the V gene TRBV3-1; D might be TRBD1 (5 bases). V lost 4 bases and J 3 bases, leaving 13 bases between the germline ends. The length of the CDR3 is 14 residues. CDR1 and CDR2 from the germline V gene are LGHDT and YNNKEL (reference sequence). The CDR3 loop reads CASSPFPDSYEQYV. In DNA, the CDR3 is TGTGCCAGCAGCCCCTTCCCCGACAGCTACGAGCAGTACGTC.

This clonotype was counted a few times. The rearrangement joins TRBV11-2 to TRBJ2-2; D might be TRBD2 (6 bases). The germline V gene encodes CDR1 SGHAT and CDR2 FQNNGV. The germline V and J ends were trimmed by 8 bases and 7 bases, with 14 bases remaining between them. This CDR3 contains 13 residues. The CDR3 DNA is TGTGCCAGCCCCGGGGGTGAGATCGGGGAGCTGTTTTTT. This gives the protein CASPGGEIGELFF.

The CDR3 loop reads CASNIRPGGYQPQHF. The CDR3 nucleotides read TGTGCCAGTAACATACGGCCAGGGGGCTATCAGCCCCAGCATTTT. The genes are TRBV19 and TRBJ1-5, with TRBD1 matching 8 bases. J was trimmed by 5 bases and V by 7 bases; bases with no gene match: 10. CDR1 is LNHDA and CDR2 is SQIVND in the germline V gene (reference sequence). The CDR3 consists of 15 residues.

CDR3 coding DNA: TGTGCCAGCTCACTCACTCGACAGGGCCTAACCTACGAGCAGTACTTC. Translating it yields CASSLTRQGLTYEQYF. J is TRBJ2-7 and V is TRBV18; the match to TRBD1 covers 7 bases. V trimming: 4 bases; J trimming: 2 bases; junction bases outside the gene matches: 11. This CDR3 spans 16 amino acids. Germline assignment: CDR1 KGHSH and CDR2 LQKENI.